The 6 T cell receptor beta chains below all came from one sample that was sequenced in a study of OX40 agonist ivuxolimab in advanced cancers. Assay: immunoSEQ multiplex PCR; the TCRdb copy retains only in-frame clones and omits some. The profile shows about 100,000 clones, around 91% of them singletons. The specimen was CD4+ or CD8+ T cells sorted from blood, collected in a trial of the OX40 agonist ivuxolimab. The source is an adult with an advanced solid tumor such as melanoma, head and neck, liver or kidney cancer.

The rearrangement joins TRBV6-1 to TRBJ1-1; D gene ambiguous. Trimming left V 3 bases short and J 6 bases short, with 11 bases between. This CDR3 contains 13 residues. The germline gives CDR1 MNHNS, CDR2 SASEGT. The CDR3 sequence is CASSEGGVPEAFF. The CDR3 region has the DNA TGTGCCAGCAGTGAGGGCGGGGTCCCTGAAGCTTTCTTT.

The chain carries TRBV2 and TRBJ2-5; D is perhaps TRBD1 (5 bases). The J call may be wrong; the DNA end is better matched by TRBJ2-7. This CDR3 contains 12 residues. The V gene's germline CDR1 is SNHLY and CDR2 FYNNEI. The CDR3 loop reads CATRASSYEQYF. The CDR3 DNA reads TGTGCCACCAGGGCCTCCTCTTACGAGCAGTACTTC.

The chain joins TRBV20-1 to TRBJ2-7; D may be TRBD1 (5 bases). Germline-derived CDR1 and CDR2 are DFQATT and SNEGSKA (reference sequence). The CDR3 runs to 10 residues. The chain's CDR3 is CAAGRYEQYF. CDR3 bases: TGCGCGGCAGGGCGGTACGAGCAGTACTTC.

The chain combines TRBV6-1 with TRBJ1-2; the D gene is possibly TRBD1 (5 bases). The V gene lost 10 bases and the J gene lost 2 bases, with 17 bases spanning the gap. The CDR3 length is 14 residues. Germline CDR1 reads MNHNS; CDR2 reads SASEGT. CDR3 DNA: TGTGCCATCGAACCGGGACGGAGAAACTATGGCTACACCTTC. Protein sequence: CAIEPGRRNYGYTF.

This rearrangement joins TRBV14 to TRBJ2-1; 8 bases are a match to TRBD1. The CDR3 has 15 residues. Germline lookup yields CDR1 SGHDN and CDR2 FVKESK. Trimming at V came to 3 bases and at J to 8 bases, leaving 9 bases not matched to a gene. This CDR3 is CASSHETGEKDEQFF. CDR3 coding DNA: TGTGCCAGCAGCCATGAGACAGGGGAGAAGGATGAGCAGTTCTTC. The whole variable domain, remainder taken from reference TRBV14 and TRBJ2-1, is EAGVTQFPSHSVIEKGQTVTLRCDPISGHDNLYWYRRVMGKEIKFLLHFVKESKQDESGMPNNRFLAERTGGTYSTLKVQPAELEDSGVYFCASSHETGEKDEQFFGPGTRLTVL.

The chain employs TRBV5-1 and TRBJ2-5, with 10 bases lining up with TRBD1. The CDR3 has 15 amino acids. CDR1 is SGHRS and CDR2 is YFSETQ in the germline V gene. V lost 5 bases, J lost 5 bases, and 9 bases stayed unmatched. The CDR3: CASRTRDRGWETQYF. The DNA for the CDR3 is TGCGCCAGCAGGACCCGGGACAGGGGATGGGAGACCCAGTACTTC.